The 27 T cell receptor beta chains presented below share a single source sample, sequenced in a study of shared clonotypes between healthy human individuals. Sequencing used immunoSEQ multiplex PCR; TCRdb keeps in-frame clones, though not all of them. The sample includes 2 million to 2.5 million clones, approximately 95% of them seen just once. The sequenced sample consisted of naive CD4+ T cells sorted from blood. The subset was: CD45RA+ positively selected. The receptors come from a man aged 18 to 29 in good health.

The J gene is TRBJ2-1, the V gene TRBV5-4, with 12 bases matching TRBD2. The CDR3 has 17 residues. Trimming removed 4 bases from V and 10 bases from J; junction bases left unmatched: 15. Germline lookup yields CDR1 SGHNT and CDR2 YYREEE (reference sequence). CDR3 in DNA: TGTGCCAGCAGCCCGGGGCTAGCGGGGGGGCCGGCAGGCGAGCAGTTCTTC. This sequence encodes CASSPGLAGGPAGEQFF. The full variable domain, completed using reference TRBV5-4 and TRBJ2-1, is ETGVTQSPTHLIKTRGQQVTLRCSSQSGHNTVSWYQQALGQGPQFIFQYYREEENGRGNFPPRFSGLQFPNYSSELNVNALELDDSALYLCASSPGLAGGPAGEQFFGPGTRLTVL.

This clone showed up just once. The V and J genes are TRBV6-1 and TRBJ1-2; D unclear. The CDR3 length is 15 residues. The germline V gene has CDR1 MNHNS and CDR2 SASEGT. Between the trimmed V and J ends, which lost 4 bases and 3 bases, there was a span of 15 bases. The CDR3 nucleotides read TGTGCCAGCAGTGGGCTGGTGGAGGGCCACTATGGCTACACCTTC. Amino acid sequence: CASSGLVEGHYGYTF.

The chain links TRBV7-3 to TRBJ1-2; 10 nucleotides line up with TRBD1. This CDR3 comprises 13 residues. Germline CDR1 and CDR2: SGHTA and FQGTGA. J was trimmed by 3 bases and V by 6 bases; bases with no gene match: 1. CDR3 sequence: CASRGTGDYGYTF. As DNA, the CDR3 is TGTGCCAGCAGAGGGACAGGGGACTATGGCTACACCTTC. The full variable domain, rest sourced from reference TRBV7-3 and TRBJ1-2, is GAGVSQTPSNKVTEKGKYVELRCDPISGHTALYWYRQSLGQGPEFLIYFQGTGAADDSGLPNDRFFAVRPEGSVSTLKIQRTERGDSAVYLCASRGTGDYGYTFGSGTRLTVV.

The CDR3 region has the DNA TGTGCCTGGAGCCTACCGGGACAGGGCTACGAGCAGTACTTC. Encoded protein: CAWSLPGQGYEQYF. This sequence joins TRBV30 and TRBJ2-7, with 9 bases identical to TRBD1. V dropped 3 bases and J dropped 3; count of bases not matched to a gene: 6. The CDR3 sequence is 14 residues long. The V gene's germline CDR1 is GTSNPN and CDR2 SVGIG (reference sequence).

J is TRBJ1-1 and V is TRBV18; D remains unclear. The CDR3 totals 16 residues. Germline loops: CDR1 KGHSH, CDR2 LQKENI. Trimming shortened V by 3 bases and J by 0 bases, and 14 bases separated the two germline ends. CDR3 sequence reads: CASSPVAGYMNTEAFF. CDR3 coding DNA: TGTGCCAGCTCACCCGTGGCAGGATACATGAACACTGAAGCTTTCTTT.

Comments on this clone: A clone one base away is much larger, so this may be a read error. Distinct nucleotide sequences in the sample also encode this CDR3. This sequence joins TRBV5-1 and TRBJ2-5; D is ambiguous. Germline loops: CDR1 SGHRS, CDR2 YFSETQ. This CDR3 comprises 11 residues. V lost 2 bases to trimming and J lost 4 bases, with 3 bases between them. The DNA of the CDR3 is TGCGCCAGCAGCTTCGGAGAGACCCAGTACTTC. Protein product: CASSFGETQYF.

The gene calls are TRBV7-2 and TRBJ2-2; D perhaps matches TRBD2 (6 bases). The V gene lost 1 base and the J gene lost 6 bases, with 9 bases spanning the gap. Germline CDR1 and CDR2: SGHTA and FQGNSA. The CDR3 has 14 residues. As DNA, the CDR3 is TGTGCCAGCAGCTTAGTGCGGGGCGCCGGGGAGCTGTTTTTT. It is translated as CASSLVRGAGELFF.

The J gene is TRBJ2-1, the V gene TRBV5-1, with a weak D call TRBD2 (6 bases). The CDR3 runs 15 residues. CDR1 SGHRS and CDR2 YFSETQ come from the germline V gene. The ends were cut back, 4 bases at V and 0 bases at J, with 11 bases in the middle. CDR3 nucleotides: TGCGCCAGCAGCAAGCGGGTTAGCTCCTACAATGAGCAGTTCTTC. Its protein product is CASSKRVSSYNEQFF.

This clone was detected only a few times. The rearrangement links TRBV9 to TRBJ2-7, with 9 bases matching TRBD2. Trimming took 0 bases from V and 4 from J; bases not matched to a gene: 11. There are 17 residues in the CDR3. Germline lookup yields CDR1 SGDLS and CDR2 YYNGEE. The CDR3 DNA follows: TGTGCCAGCAGCGTAGATTCAGCGGGGGGTTCTATATACGAGCAGTACTTC. This encodes CASSVDSAGGSIYEQYF. The full variable domain, in which reference TRBV9 and TRBJ2-7 provide the parts outside the CDR3, is DSGVTQTPKHLITATGQRVTLRCSPRSGDLSVYWYQQSLDQGLQFLIQYYNGEERAKGNILERFSAQQFPDLHSELNLSSLELGDSALYFCASSVDSAGGSIYEQYFGPGTRLTVT.

The chain employs TRBV2 and TRBJ1-5; TRBD1 agrees at 7 bases. This CDR3 is 15 amino acids long. CDR1 is SNHLY, CDR2 FYNNEI, per germline. V lost 6 bases, J lost 0 bases, and 5 bases stayed unmatched. The CDR3 is CASRKDRYSNQPQHF. CDR3 DNA sequence: TGTGCCAGCAGGAAGGACAGGTATAGCAATCAGCCCCAGCATTTT.

With respect to this clone: This same CDR3 is encoded by further DNA sequences in the sample. This CDR3 is CASSFSESNQPQHF. The CDR3 DNA follows: TGTGCCAGCAGCTTTTCAGAGTCCAATCAGCCCCAGCATTTT. The V and J genes are TRBV7-9 and TRBJ1-5; unclear D gene. CDR3 length: 14 residues. V lost 3 bases, J lost 3 bases, and 9 bases lay in between. The germline V gene has CDR1 SEHNR and CDR2 FQNEAQ (reference sequence).

The chain uses TRBV27 and TRBJ1-1, with unresolved D. This CDR3 comprises 17 residues. The germline V and J ends were trimmed by 2 bases and 1 base, with 17 bases remaining between them. Germline loops: CDR1 MNHEY, CDR2 SMNVEV (reference sequence). CDR3 nucleotide sequence: TGTGCCAGCAGTTTAGGCGTCGGTACCCTCGGGAACACTGAAGCTTTCTTT. Translation: CASSLGVGTLGNTEAFF.

This chain uses TRBV9 with TRBJ2-3, with a possible D match to TRBD2 (6 bases). Trimming left V 4 bases short and J 2 bases short, with 17 bases between. This CDR3 contains 16 residues. Germline loops: CDR1 SGDLS, CDR2 YYNGEE. CDR3 loop: CASSPRLGGNTDTQYF. The CDR3 DNA follows: TGTGCCAGCAGCCCCCGACTAGGAGGGAACACAGATACGCAGTATTTT.

This sequence joins TRBV13 and TRBJ2-7; 7 bases map to TRBD1. The CDR3 is made up of 14 amino acids. The J segment lost 6 bases and the V segment lost 5 bases, leaving 10 bases of the junction unmatched. Germline-derived CDR1 and CDR2 are PRHDT and FYEKMQ (reference sequence). The CDR3 here is CASSPRTGDPEQYF. CDR3 in DNA: TGTGCCAGCAGCCCACGGACAGGAGACCCCGAGCAGTACTTC.

The CDR3 coding sequence is TGTGCCACCAGCAGGAATGTTGAACACTCAAAGCAAGGCTACACCTTC. Protein product: CATSRNVEHSKQGYTF. The rearrangement uses TRBV15 and TRBJ1-2; D is uncertain. Germline V gene sequence: CDR1 LNHNV, CDR2 YYDKDF (reference sequence). The CDR3 spans 16 residues. Trimming pared 3 bases from V and 8 bases from J, leaving 22 bases between.

V usage is TRBV9 and J usage is TRBJ2-3; 7 positions agree with TRBD1. From germline, CDR1 is SGDLS and CDR2 YYNGEE. V gave up 4 bases and J gave up 5 bases; unmatched junction bases: 7. The CDR3 is 14 amino acids. CDR3 in DNA: TGTGCCAGCAGCATTGACAGGGTGGAAGATACGCAGTATTTT. Its protein product is CASSIDRVEDTQYF.

J is TRBJ2-7 and V is TRBV2; no clear D. The CDR3 consists of 11 residues. Germline CDR1 and CDR2: SNHLY and FYNNEI. Trimming removed 4 bases from V and 7 bases from J, with 8 bases in between. The CDR3 loop reads CASSAGWEQYF. CDR3 nucleotide sequence: TGTGCCAGCAGTGCCGGGTGGGAGCAGTACTTC.

The rearrangement links TRBV12-5 to TRBJ2-3, with D tentatively TRBD2 (6 bases). V gave up 1 base and J gave up 1 base, with 6 bases separating them. Germline CDR1 and CDR2: LGHNT and FRNRAP. The CDR3 contains 14 residues. In DNA form, the CDR3 reads TGTGCTAGTGGTTTGGGGGAGGGCACAGATACGCAGTATTTT. Residues: CASGLGEGTDTQYF.

The genes are TRBV2 and TRBJ1-5; D is possibly TRBD1 (5 bases). Looked up from germline, CDR1 is SNHLY and CDR2 is FYNNEI. The CDR3 is made up of 12 amino acids. The germline V and J ends were trimmed by 8 bases and 2 bases, with 7 bases remaining between them. CDR3 in amino acids: CASVGGNQPQHF. DNA of the CDR3: TGTGCCAGCGTAGGGGGCAATCAGCCCCAGCATTTT.

The V call is TRBV6-6, the J call TRBJ2-7; 10 nucleotides line up with TRBD1. Germline lookup yields CDR1 MNHNY and CDR2 SVGAGI (reference sequence). The CDR3 spans 14 residues. Trimming took 6 bases from V and 5 from J; bases not matched to a gene: 7. CDR3 sequence: CASRSGTGVHEQYF. Written as DNA, the CDR3 is TGTGCCAGCAGATCCGGGACAGGGGTTCACGAGCAGTACTTC.

The chain links TRBV4-3 to TRBJ2-3, with 10 bases identical to TRBD1. Trimming removed 3 bases from V and 7 bases from J; junction bases left unmatched: 13. Germline V gene sequence: CDR1 LGHNA, CDR2 YSLEER. The CDR3 spans 17 residues. The CDR3 region has the DNA TGCGCCAGCAGCCAGGCCACGGACAGGGGGGGAAGGAATACGCAGTATTTT. This translates into CASSQATDRGGRNTQYF.

J is TRBJ2-3 and V is TRBV5-1; D is ambiguous. The CDR3 is made up of 13 amino acids. With 1 base removed from V and 2 bases from J, the gap between germline ends came to 5 bases. CDR1 SGHRS and CDR2 YFSETQ come from the germline V gene. The CDR3: CASSLPNTDTQYF. Here the CDR3 DNA reads TGCGCCAGCAGCTTGCCCAACACAGATACGCAGTATTTT.

Only one count was recorded for this clone. The V call is TRBV6-5, the J call TRBJ1-2, with 10 bases aligning to TRBD1. The trim removed 6 bases at V and 7 bases at J, leaving 11 bases unmatched. Looked up from germline, CDR1 is MNHEY and CDR2 is SVGAGI. This CDR3 region has 15 residues. CDR3 protein: CASREGQGSFSGYTF. Written as DNA, the CDR3 is TGTGCCAGCAGAGAGGGACAGGGGTCTTTCTCTGGCTACACCTTC.

V gene TRBV7-6 combines with J gene TRBJ1-3; perhaps TRBD1 as D (5 bases). Trimming removed 2 bases at V and 4 bases at J, with 12 bases between. Germline loops: CDR1 SGHVS, CDR2 FNYEAQ. The length of the CDR3 is 15 residues. CDR3 region: CASSLSWGSGNTIYF. The CDR3 DNA reads TGTGCCAGCAGCTTAAGTTGGGGCTCGGGAAACACCATATATTTT.

The chain joins TRBV5-5 to TRBJ2-7; weak D call: TRBD2 (6 bases). The CDR3 loop spans 15 amino acids. Trimming removed 0 bases from V and 1 base from J, with 11 bases in between. CDR1 is SGHKS and CDR2 is YYEKEE in the germline V gene (reference sequence). The CDR3 region has the DNA TGTGCCAGCAGCTTGGAGGGTCGGGGGTCCTACGAGCAGTACTTC. Its protein is CASSLEGRGSYEQYF.

This clone was observed a single time. The chain employs TRBV29-1 and TRBJ1-1; D not certain. The CDR3 sequence is 12 residues long. The germline gives CDR1 SQVTM, CDR2 ANQGSEA. Trimming left V 7 bases short and J 7 bases short, with 16 bases between. CDR3 amino acids: CSGADGPREAFF. CDR3 bases: TGCAGCGGTGCCGACGGACCTCGTGAAGCTTTCTTT. Combining the CDR3 with reference TRBV29-1 and TRBJ1-1 gives the whole variable domain SAVISQKPSRDICQRGTSLTIQCQVDSQVTMMFWYRQQPGQSLTLIATANQGSEATYESGFVIDKFPISRPNLTFSTLTVSNMSPEDSSIYLCSGADGPREAFFGQGTRLTVV.

The rearrangement uses TRBV6-1 and TRBJ2-3; D is possibly TRBD1 or TRBD2 (5 bases each). Germline V lookup: CDR1 MNHNS, CDR2 SASEGT. The V end was cut by 6 bases, the J end by 3 bases, with 10 bases between. CDR3 length equals 13 residues. The CDR3: CASRSRETDTQYF. CDR3 DNA: TGTGCCAGCAGGAGCAGGGAGACAGATACGCAGTATTTT.